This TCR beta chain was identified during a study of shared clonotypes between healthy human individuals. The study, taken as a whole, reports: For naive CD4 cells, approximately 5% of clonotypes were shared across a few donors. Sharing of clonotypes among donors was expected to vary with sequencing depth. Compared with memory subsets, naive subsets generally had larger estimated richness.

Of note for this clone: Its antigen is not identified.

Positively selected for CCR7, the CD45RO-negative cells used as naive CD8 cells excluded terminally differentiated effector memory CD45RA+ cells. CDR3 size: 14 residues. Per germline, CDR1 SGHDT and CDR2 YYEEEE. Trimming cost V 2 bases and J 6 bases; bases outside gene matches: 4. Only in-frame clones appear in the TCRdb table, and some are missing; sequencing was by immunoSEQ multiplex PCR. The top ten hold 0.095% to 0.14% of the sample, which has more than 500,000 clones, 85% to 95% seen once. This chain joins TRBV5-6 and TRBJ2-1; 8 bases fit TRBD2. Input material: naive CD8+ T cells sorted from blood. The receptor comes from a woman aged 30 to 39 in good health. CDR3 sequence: CASSFGAGANEQFF. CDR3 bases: TGTGCCAGCAGCTTCGGAGCGGGAGCCAATGAGCAGTTCTTC.